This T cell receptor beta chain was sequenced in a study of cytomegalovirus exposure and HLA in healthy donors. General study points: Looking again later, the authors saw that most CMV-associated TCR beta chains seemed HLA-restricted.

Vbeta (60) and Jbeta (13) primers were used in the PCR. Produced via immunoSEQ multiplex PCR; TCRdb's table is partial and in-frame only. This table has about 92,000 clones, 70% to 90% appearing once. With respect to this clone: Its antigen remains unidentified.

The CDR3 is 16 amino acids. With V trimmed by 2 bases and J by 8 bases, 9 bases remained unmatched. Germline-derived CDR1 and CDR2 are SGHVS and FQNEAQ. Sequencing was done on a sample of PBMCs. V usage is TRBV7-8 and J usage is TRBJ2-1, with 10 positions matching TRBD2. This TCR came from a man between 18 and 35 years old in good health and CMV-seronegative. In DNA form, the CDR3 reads TGTGCCAGCAGCTTAAAGAAGCGGGGGGGCCGAGATGAGCAGTTCTTC. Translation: CASSLKKRGGRDEQFF.